These 14 T cell receptor beta chains originate from one sample sequenced in a study of blood T cell repertoires in COVID-19. TCRdb's table, derived via immunoSEQ multiplex PCR, lists solely in-frame clones and lacks some. This table holds 200,000 or so clones, approximately 90% found once. Sequencing input: peripheral blood. The origin of the receptors is a man younger than 40 with COVID-19, enrolled during active disease.

The chain recombines TRBV7-5 with TRBJ2-7; TRBD2, the table's D call, lacks a check against the DNA. TRBV7-5 is a documented pseudogene. The CDR3 length is 18 residues. The CDR3 reads CARSFSGLAGPEPYEQYF. In DNA, the CDR3 is TGTGCCAGAAGCTTTTCCGGACTAGCGGGACCGGAGCCCTACGAGCAGTACTTC.

The chain links TRBV7-2 to TRBJ2-7; a weak D match, TRBD2 (5 bases). The CDR3 has 16 residues. From germline, CDR1 is SGHTA and CDR2 FQGNSA. Trimming took 0 bases from V and 3 from J, leaving 15 bases between them. The CDR3 loop reads CASSLAGSAKHYEQYF. DNA for the CDR3: TGTGCCAGCAGCTTAGCGGGGAGCGCCAAGCACTACGAGCAGTACTTC.

The chain uses TRBV20-1 and TRBJ2-2; D gene unclear. Germline CDR1 reads DFQATT; CDR2 reads SNEGSKA (reference sequence). V was cut by 4 bases and J by 7 bases, with 7 bases left in between. The CDR3 consists of 11 residues. CDR3 sequence: CSAINYGELFF. CDR3 coding DNA: TGCAGTGCTATTAATTACGGGGAGCTGTTTTTT.

This clone showed up just a few times. V and J are TRBV19 and TRBJ1-5, with 7 bases aligning to TRBD1. The ends lost 2 bases at V and 8 bases at J; junction bases unmatched: 12. Germline loops: CDR1 LNHDA, CDR2 SQIVND (reference sequence). The CDR3 totals 16 residues. The CDR3 loop is CASSIYGRGRTEPQHF. The CDR3 DNA reads TGTGCCAGTAGTATATATGGCAGGGGGAGGACGGAGCCCCAGCATTTT.

The chain is built from TRBV24-1 and TRBJ2-2; maybe TRBD2 (7 bases). V was shortened by 4 bases and J by 3 bases, with 17 bases between the two germline ends. The CDR3 loop spans 17 amino acids. CDR1 and CDR2 from the germline V gene are KGHDR and SFDVKD. The CDR3 reads CATSEPRGGGDTGELFF. For the CDR3, the DNA is TGTGCCACCAGTGAGCCCCGAGGAGGGGGGGACACCGGGGAGCTGTTTTTT.

The V and J genes are TRBV6-2 or TRBV6-3 and TRBJ1-2; D unresolved. Per germline, CDR1 MNHEY and CDR2 SVGEGT. Trimming took off 5 bases at V and 2 bases at J, with 6 bases between the two ends. The CDR3 spans 12 residues. The CDR3 here is CASSNSNYGYTF. The CDR3 bases are TGTGCCAGCAGTAACAGCAACTATGGCTACACCTTC.

V is TRBV4-1 and J is TRBJ2-5; 8 bases map to TRBD1. V was pared by 0 bases and J by 4 bases, with 7 bases of the junction left unmatched. Germline V gene lookup returns CDR1 MGHRA and CDR2 YSYEKL. CDR3 length: 16 amino acids. In nucleotides, the CDR3 is TGCGCCAGCAGCCAAGAAAATAGCAGGGGGCGAGAGACCCAGTACTTC. This translates into CASSQENSRGRETQYF.

The chain combines TRBV5-5 with TRBJ2-3, with D uncertain. The CDR3 covers 12 residues. V was cut by 2 bases and J by 3 bases, with 4 bases left in between. Germline assignment: CDR1 SGHKS and CDR2 YYEKEE (reference sequence). The CDR3 reads CASSLLTDTQYF. CDR3 bases: TGTGCCAGCAGCTTATTAACAGATACGCAGTATTTT.

The chain combines TRBV7-3 with TRBJ1-6, with D uncertain. Germline V lookup: CDR1 SGHTA, CDR2 FQGTGA. The germline V and J ends were trimmed by 5 bases and 7 bases, with 9 bases remaining between them. The CDR3 is made up of 13 amino acids. CDR3: CASSPGGNSPLHF. The CDR3 bases are TGTGCCAGCAGCCCAGGCGGGAATTCACCCCTCCACTTT.

The V and J genes are TRBV5-5 and TRBJ1-1; 7 nucleotides align to TRBD1. This CDR3 spans 13 amino acids. Germline V gene sequence: CDR1 SGHKS, CDR2 YYEKEE (reference sequence). Germline trimming cut 4 bases from V and 5 bases from J; bases unmatched to any gene: 5. The chain's CDR3 is CASSPQGQTEAFF. The CDR3 nucleotides are TGTGCCAGCAGCCCACAGGGGCAAACTGAAGCTTTCTTT.

This chain links TRBV29-1 with TRBJ2-7; 8 bases agree with TRBD2. Germline CDR1 is SQVTM and CDR2 is ANQGSEA. The CDR3 totals 18 residues. After removal of 2 bases from V and 4 bases from J, the junction contained 19 bases not matched to a gene. The CDR3, as DNA: TGCAGCGTTGAAAAAGGGACTAGGAGCCCCCCGGATAAGTACGAGCAGTACTTC. It codes for CSVEKGTRSPPDKYEQYF.

This rearrangement joins TRBV30 to TRBJ1-5; TRBD1 agrees at 7 bases. This CDR3 comprises 14 residues. Germline values: CDR1 GTSNPN, CDR2 SVGIG (reference sequence). With 1 base clipped from V and 2 bases from J, the junction kept 2 bases outside the gene matches. Written as DNA, the CDR3 is TGTGCCTGGAGTGCCGGGACAGGCAATCAGCCCCAGCATTTT. It codes for CAWSAGTGNQPQHF.

The chain links TRBV28 to TRBJ1-6; 7 nucleotides align to TRBD1. Germline V gives CDR1 MDHEN, CDR2 SYDVKM. The CDR3 totals 16 residues. V lost 10 bases, J lost 3 bases, and 12 bases stayed unmatched. This CDR3 reads CATETLRDSYNSPLHF. CDR3 bases: TGTGCCACCGAAACCCTACGGGACAGCTATAATTCACCCCTCCACTTT.

The chain has TRBV28 and TRBJ1-2; TRBD1 agrees at 8 bases. Germline trimming cut 5 bases from V and 5 bases from J; bases unmatched to any gene: 10. Per germline, CDR1 MDHEN and CDR2 SYDVKM. The CDR3 runs 15 residues. CDR3 sequence: CASSLRTGFGYGYTF. CDR3 bases: TGTGCCAGCAGTCTTCGGACAGGGTTTGGGTATGGCTACACCTTC.